This is a list of T cell receptor beta chains from one sample in a study of T cells after yellow fever vaccination. Each CDR3 protein gets one entry after TCRdb re-called the 5' RACE reads with MiXCR. The data show fewer than 650,000 distinct CDR3 sequences, 20% to 25% seen once. This specimen consisted of PBMCs, obtained more than 20 days after the first yellow fever vaccination. These receptors were taken from a man aged 18 to 29 who received the YFV17D yellow fever vaccine. Both conserved end residues are part of each CDR3. Each record gives: V gene, clone size, D gene, J gene, CDR3 protein, CDR3 DNA. D genes are given only for firm matches. Only some rows state a clone size, as once, few, many or a class for expanded clones.

>TRBV20-1|.|.|TRBJ1-1
CSAPAGTANTEAFF
TGCAGTGCCCCCGCCGGGACGGCGAACACTGAAGCTTTCTTT
>TRBV27|.|TRBD1|TRBJ2-2
CASSFLGQGGTGELFF
TGTGCCAGCAGTTTTCTGGGACAGGGCGGCACCGGGGAGCTGTTTTTT
>TRBV5-1|few|TRBD1|TRBJ2-6
CASSPQGNSGANVLTF
TGCGCCAGCAGCCCACAGGGGAACTCTGGGGCCAACGTCCTGACTTTC
>TRBV5-6|.|.|TRBJ2-3
CASTRRGQADTQYF
TGTGCCAGCACCCGGAGGGGTCAGGCAGATACGCAGTATTTT
>TRBV5-1|many|.|TRBJ1-1
CASSLGGGNTEAFF
TGTGCCAGCAGCTTGGGTGGAGGGAACACTGAAGCTTTCTTT
>TRBV5-5|.|.|TRBJ1-1
CASSLAREALF
TGTGCCAGCAGCTTGGCCAGGGAGGCTCTCTTT
>TRBV25-1|few|TRBD1|TRBJ2-3
CASSGAQGATDTQYF
TGTGCCAGCAGTGGGGCACAGGGGGCCACAGATACGCAGTATTTT
>TRBV24-1|many|.|TRBJ2-3
CATSDRTDTQYF
TGTGCCACCAGTGACCGCACAGATACGCAGTATTTT
>TRBV21-1|.|.|TRBJ2-5
CASSKGLPPRETQYF
TGTGCCAGCAGCAAGGGACTCCCTCCCAGGGAGACCCAGTACTTC
>TRBV5-1|.|TRBD2|TRBJ2-2
CASSLGILAGDSTGELFF
TGCGCCAGCAGCTTGGGAATCCTAGCGGGGGACTCCACCGGGGAGCTGTTTTTT
>TRBV12-3/TRBV12-4|.|TRBD1|TRBJ2-7
CASSPRDSGSEQYF
TGTGCCAGCAGTCCAAGGGACAGTGGTTCCGAGCAGTACTTC
>TRBV19|.|.|TRBJ1-1
CASSNLGNTEAFF
TGTGCCAGTAGTAACCTAGGGAACACTGAAGCTTTCTTT
>TRBV5-1|few|.|TRBJ2-1
CASSPARGEQFF
TGCGCCAGCAGCCCCGCTAGGGGGGAGCAGTTCTTC
>TRBV6-1|.|.|TRBJ2-5
CASSRGRGPEETQYF
TGTGCCAGCAGTCGAGGGCGGGGCCCTGAGGAGACCCAGTACTTC
>TRBV7-9|many|.|TRBJ2-2
CASSYQNTGELFF
TGTGCCAGCAGCTACCAGAACACCGGGGAGCTGTTTTTT
>TRBV18|.|.|TRBJ1-5
CASSLGPHNQPQHF
TGTGCCAGCTCACTTGGACCGCACAATCAGCCCCAGCATTTT
>TRBV24-1|many|TRBD1|TRBJ2-3
CATSDPGQGIDTQYF
TGTGCCACCAGTGATCCTGGACAGGGGATAGATACGCAGTATTTT
>TRBV9|.|.|TRBJ2-3
CASSPQSGRGNTDTQYF
TGTGCCAGCAGCCCCCAGTCGGGTCGGGGAAACACAGATACGCAGTATTTT